The sequence of this T cell receptor beta chain was determined in a study of blood T cell repertoires in COVID-19. On the study more broadly: Sample material is recorded as cDNA or gDNA derived from T cells, B-cell-depleted T cells, or PBMCs.

In germline, CDR1 is SGHRS, CDR2 YFSETQ. The CDR3 length is 19 residues. Trimming removed 0 bases from V and 2 bases from J, with 20 bases in between. In the source study's methods: Estimates of nucleated cell counts were drawn from the amplification of reference gene primers. Generated by immunoSEQ multiplex PCR, the TCRdb table keeps only in-frame clones and is missing some. The DNA gave D and trimming, while V, J and clone size come from that table. The table lists about 300,000 clones, about 90% of them singletons, with 6% to 8% in the top ten. A Seattle source enrolled patients during active infection and followed them longitudinally.

The chain carries TRBV5-1 and TRBJ1-4, with a possible D match to TRBD1 (5 bases). The receptor's source is a woman aged 45-65 years with COVID-19, enrolled during active disease. Sequencing was performed on peripheral blood. The chain's CDR3 is CASSLEGFRRVGTNEKLFF. The CDR3 DNA sequence: TGCGCCAGCAGCTTGGAGGGGTTCAGGAGGGTAGGGACTAATGAAAAACTGTTTTTT.